The rows below give T cell receptor beta chains drawn from one sample of a study of T cells in narcolepsy. The data were produced by immunoSEQ multiplex PCR, yet TCRdb's version contains in-frame clones alone and is incomplete. Here the sample spans tens of thousands of clones, about 85% being singletons. Sequenced material: CD45RA- memory CD4+ T cells from PBMCs. These receptors were collected from a human donor with narcolepsy. The CDR3 runs from the conserved cysteine through the conserved F or W. Each record gives: V gene, clone size, CDR3 length, J gene, D gene, CDR3 DNA, CDR3 protein. A D gene is named only where the DNA matches it firmly. Clone size is stated in some rows and not others, as once, few, many or a class when expanded.

v_gene: TRBV7-7; abundance: .; len: 15; j_gene: TRBJ2-5; d_gene: .; CDR3nt: TGTGCTAGCAGCTCCTCACAGGGTTTTGGAGAGACCCAGTACTTC; CDR3aa: CASSSSQGFGETQYF
v_gene: TRBV11-3; abundance: .; len: 12; j_gene: TRBJ1-4; d_gene: .; CDR3nt: TGTGCCAGCACTTCTCCGGGCGAAAAACTGTTTTTT; CDR3aa: CASTSPGEKLFF
v_gene: TRBV7-7; abundance: .; len: 17; j_gene: TRBJ2-2; d_gene: TRBD2; CDR3nt: TGTGCTAGCAGCCCCGATCTAGCGGCCGCGAACACCGGGGAGCTGTTTTTT; CDR3aa: CASSPDLAAANTGELFF
v_gene: TRBV9; abundance: .; len: 17; j_gene: TRBJ2-7; d_gene: TRBD2; CDR3nt: TGTGCCAGCAGCGTAGGGACTAGCGGGGGGGTCATCCTCGAGCAGTACTTC; CDR3aa: CASSVGTSGGVILEQYF
v_gene: TRBV19; abundance: .; len: 13; j_gene: TRBJ1-2; d_gene: .; CDR3nt: TGTGCCAGTAGTATAAAGATAAACTATGGCTACACCTTC; CDR3aa: CASSIKINYGYTF
v_gene: TRBV5-4; abundance: .; len: 14; j_gene: TRBJ1-1; d_gene: TRBD1; CDR3nt: TGTGCCAGCAGCTTACAGGGGGGGAACACTGAAGCTTTCTTT; CDR3aa: CASSLQGGNTEAFF
v_gene: TRBV18; abundance: .; len: 14; j_gene: TRBJ2-1; d_gene: TRBD2; CDR3nt: TGTGCCAGCTCACTCGGGGGGACCTACAATGAGCAGTTCTTC; CDR3aa: CASSLGGTYNEQFF
v_gene: TRBV10-3; abundance: .; len: 13; j_gene: TRBJ1-4; d_gene: .; CDR3nt: TGTGCCATCAAGCAAGCAACTAATGAAAAACTGTTTTTT; CDR3aa: CAIKQATNEKLFF
v_gene: TRBV30; abundance: .; len: 12; j_gene: TRBJ1-2; d_gene: .; CDR3nt: TGTGCCTATCAAAAGGGATCCTATGGCTACACCTTC; CDR3aa: CAYQKGSYGYTF
v_gene: TRBV2; abundance: .; len: 15; j_gene: TRBJ1-2; d_gene: .; CDR3nt: TGTGCCAGCAGTGAAGGAACTCTGACTGGCTATGGCTACACCTTC; CDR3aa: CASSEGTLTGYGYTF
v_gene: TRBV20-1; abundance: once; len: 11; j_gene: TRBJ2-5; d_gene: .; CDR3nt: TGCAGTGCTAACAGGCAAGAGACCCAGTACTTC; CDR3aa: CSANRQETQYF
v_gene: TRBV7-2; abundance: .; len: 17; j_gene: TRBJ2-7; d_gene: .; CDR3nt: TGTGCCAGCAGCTTAGTCGGTATCCTGAGTGTTCCCTACGAGCAGTACTTC; CDR3aa: CASSLVGILSVPYEQYF
v_gene: TRBV2; abundance: .; len: 12; j_gene: TRBJ2-7; d_gene: TRBD2; CDR3nt: TGTGCCAGCAGGGGCGGGGGCTACGAGCAGTACTTC; CDR3aa: CASRGGGYEQYF
v_gene: TRBV6-1; abundance: .; len: 11; j_gene: TRBJ2-5; d_gene: .; CDR3nt: TGTGCCAGCAGTGAACAAGAGACCCAGTACTTC; CDR3aa: CASSEQETQYF
v_gene: TRBV23-1; abundance: .; len: 17; j_gene: TRBJ2-7; d_gene: .; CDR3nt: TGCGCCAGCAGTCAATCTCCACCGGGACAACTCTCCTACGAGCAGTACTTC; CDR3aa: CASSQSPPGQLSYEQYF
v_gene: TRBV7-9; abundance: .; len: 15; j_gene: TRBJ2-3; d_gene: TRBD2; CDR3nt: TGTGCCAGCAGCTTAACAGCGGGGGGGCCAGATACGCAGTATTTT; CDR3aa: CASSLTAGGPDTQYF
v_gene: TRBV18; abundance: .; len: 15; j_gene: TRBJ2-5; d_gene: TRBD1; CDR3nt: TGTGCCAGCTCACCAGAAACGGGGACAGGCGAGACCCAGTACTTC; CDR3aa: CASSPETGTGETQYF
v_gene: TRBV2; abundance: .; len: 14; j_gene: TRBJ1-2; d_gene: TRBD1; CDR3nt: TGTGCCAGCAGCCTCGGGACAGAGTCAATTGGCTACACCTTC; CDR3aa: CASSLGTESIGYTF
v_gene: TRBV4-2; abundance: .; len: 17; j_gene: TRBJ1-2; d_gene: TRBD1; CDR3nt: TGTGCCAGCAGCCAAGATATTGGGACAGGGGGACGCTATGGCTACACCTTC; CDR3aa: CASSQDIGTGGRYGYTF
v_gene: TRBV7-8; abundance: .; len: 15; j_gene: TRBJ2-7; d_gene: .; CDR3nt: TGTGCCAGCAGCTTAAGGGGCGGGGCGGTGTGGGAGCAGTACTTC; CDR3aa: CASSLRGGAVWEQYF
v_gene: TRBV4-3; abundance: .; len: 13; j_gene: TRBJ1-2; d_gene: .; CDR3nt: TGCGCCAGCAGCCAAGAAACCCACTATGGCTACACCTTC; CDR3aa: CASSQETHYGYTF
v_gene: TRBV30; abundance: .; len: 13; j_gene: TRBJ1-1; d_gene: .; CDR3nt: TGTGCCTGGAGAGAGGGGATGGGCACTGAAGCTTTCTTT; CDR3aa: CAWREGMGTEAFF
v_gene: TRBV7-2; abundance: .; len: 14; j_gene: TRBJ1-5; d_gene: .; CDR3nt: TGTGCCAGCAGACCTGATCACTGGAATCAGCCCCAGCATTTT; CDR3aa: CASRPDHWNQPQHF
v_gene: TRBV18; abundance: .; len: 13; j_gene: TRBJ1-4; d_gene: .; CDR3nt: TGTGCCAGCTCACCAGGGGTAAATGAAAAACTGTTTTTT; CDR3aa: CASSPGVNEKLFF
v_gene: TRBV30; abundance: .; len: 13; j_gene: TRBJ1-3; d_gene: .; CDR3nt: TGTGCCTGGAGCCCCTTCTCTGGAAACACCATATATTTT; CDR3aa: CAWSPFSGNTIYF
v_gene: TRBV10-3; abundance: few; len: 11; j_gene: TRBJ2-3; d_gene: .; CDR3nt: TGTGCCATCAGTGCGGGCGATACGCAGTATTTT; CDR3aa: CAISAGDTQYF
v_gene: TRBV2; abundance: .; len: 14; j_gene: TRBJ1-1; d_gene: TRBD1; CDR3nt: TGTGCCAGCAGCCCTCAGGGGGTTGGGACTGAAGCTTTCTTT; CDR3aa: CASSPQGVGTEAFF
v_gene: TRBV2; abundance: .; len: 15; j_gene: TRBJ1-6; d_gene: .; CDR3nt: TGTGCCAGCAGTCGCCAGGGAAGGGGCAGTTCACCCCTCCACTTT; CDR3aa: CASSRQGRGSSPLHF
v_gene: TRBV19; abundance: .; len: 11; j_gene: TRBJ2-1; d_gene: .; CDR3nt: TGTGCCAGTAGTATCTACAATGAGCAGTTCTTC; CDR3aa: CASSIYNEQFF
v_gene: TRBV2; abundance: .; len: 14; j_gene: TRBJ2-3; d_gene: .; CDR3nt: TGTGCCAGCATACGGGGCCCCATGGAAGATACGCAGTATTTT; CDR3aa: CASIRGPMEDTQYF
v_gene: TRBV5-4; abundance: .; len: 15; j_gene: TRBJ2-6; d_gene: TRBD1; CDR3nt: TGTGCCAGCAGCGGCCGGGACAGGGGACCCAGCGTCCTGACTTTC; CDR3aa: CASSGRDRGPSVLTF
v_gene: TRBV9; abundance: .; len: 14; j_gene: TRBJ2-7; d_gene: .; CDR3nt: TGTGCCAGCAGCGTAGAATCGCGTGGATACGAGCAGTACTTC; CDR3aa: CASSVESRGYEQYF
v_gene: TRBV29-1; abundance: once; len: 13; j_gene: TRBJ1-2; d_gene: .; CDR3nt: TGCAGCGTTGATAACAGGGTGTGGCATGGCTACACCTTC; CDR3aa: CSVDNRVWHGYTF
v_gene: TRBV28; abundance: .; len: 13; j_gene: TRBJ1-5; d_gene: .; CDR3nt: TGTGCCAGCAGTCAGACACTTAATCAGCCCCAGCATTTT; CDR3aa: CASSQTLNQPQHF
v_gene: TRBV10-3; abundance: .; len: 13; j_gene: TRBJ2-3; d_gene: .; CDR3nt: TGTGCCATCAGTGAGACAGGGACAGATACGCAGTATTTT; CDR3aa: CAISETGTDTQYF